One sample yielded the 22 T cell receptor beta chains listed below, sequenced in a study of CD8+ T cells in alopecia areata. CD4, CD8alpha, NKG2D, NKG2ACE and other markers were used to sort pooled cutaneous lymph node cells. RNA extraction was followed by reverse transcription into cDNA, which acted as the sequencing template. Produced via immunoSEQ multiplex PCR; TCRdb's table is partial and in-frame only. The sample holds around 20,000 clones, and no clone turns up only once. Specimen: CD8+ T cells sorted from a lymph node. These receptors were taken from a C3H/HeJ mouse with alopecia areata. Mouse MHC haplotype: H2-k.

With respect to this clone: Gene names and germline match the mouse. The read ends 4 residues before the CDR3 terminus; that terminus is restored from the germline J gene. The J gene is TRBJ1-2, the V gene TRBV13-2; weak D call: TRBD1 (5 bases). CDR3 length: 15 residues. Trimming stripped 0 bases from V and 3 bases from J, with 12 bases between. Germline V CDR1 and CDR2: NNHNN, SYGAGS (reference sequence). The part of the CDR3 DNA that was read is TGTGCCAGCGGTGATGCTTCAGGGCGGGACTCC. Translated, it gives CASGDASGRDS. The complete CDR3 sequence is CASGDASGRDSDYTF.

This clone was recorded at least ten times. These gene names are mouse names. Sequencing ends 4 residues short of the CDR3 end; the germline J gene provides the rest. The chain links TRBV1 to TRBJ2-7, with D possibly TRBD1 on 7 matching bases. The CDR3 is made up of 16 amino acids. Deletions cut 4 bases from V and 0 bases from J, with 16 bases between. Germline V lookup: CDR1 NSQYPW, CDR2 LRSPGD (reference sequence). CDR3 bases read: TGCACCTGCAGTGGAGGGGGCCGGGGGGACTCCTAT. It specifies CTCSGGGRGDSY. Given in full, the CDR3 is CTCSGGGRGDSYEQYF. Full variable domain (outside the CDR3, taken from reference TRBV1 and TRBJ2-7): VTLLEQNPRWRLVPRGQAVNLRCILKNSQYPWMSWYQQDLQKQLQWLFTLRSPGDKEVKSLPGADYLATRVTDTELRLQVANMSQGRTLYCTCSGGGRGDSYEQYFGPGTRLTVL.

This clone was detected many times. The protein in this entry is translated from the DNA; at residue 10 it differs from the protein listed in TCRdb. The listed genes are named as in mouse. The missing CDR3 end, 3 residues past where the read stops, is filled in from the germline J gene. The chain uses TRBV19 and TRBJ1-3; 8 bases fit TRBD1. From germline, CDR1 is FNHDT and CDR2 SITEND (reference sequence). After removal of 1 base from V and 7 bases from J, the junction contained 1 base not matched to a gene. This CDR3 has 13 amino acids. CDR3 protein: CASSIRTGNTLYF. CDR3 DNA (partial): TGTGCCAGCAGTATACGGACAGGGAATACG.

The table lists this clone with a few counts. Mouse gene names and germline throughout. The sequence runs out 4 residues before the end of the CDR3; the remainder is reconstructed from the germline J gene. The V and J genes are TRBV12-2 and TRBJ2-5; D uncertain. CDR1 and CDR2 from the germline V gene are SGHLS and HYDKME. The CDR3 length is 14 residues. V was clipped by 0 bases and J by 0 bases, with 6 bases between them. CDR3 loop: CASSLSLNQDTQYF. CDR3 bases read: TGTGCCAGCTCTCTCTCCCTGAACCAAGAC.

In this sample, this clone turned up many times. Gene names follow the mouse nomenclature. The read gets to within 4 residues of the CDR3 end, and the germline J gene fills in the rest. This chain connects TRBV5 to TRBJ2-1; D might be TRBD1 (5 bases). V dropped 1 base and J dropped 4 bases, with 8 bases sitting between them. The germline V gene encodes CDR1 LGHNA and CDR2 YNLKQL (reference sequence). The CDR3 spans 14 residues. The sequenced part of the CDR3 DNA is TGTGCCAGCAGCCAAGTGGACAAATATGCT. Its translation is CASSQVDKYA. The full CDR3 protein reads CASSQVDKYAEQFF.

This clone came up a few times. Gene names are the mouse ones. Read data end 4 residues before the CDR3 end; the end is taken from the germline J gene. The chain recombines TRBV19 with TRBJ1-1, with 8 bases that match TRBD1. CDR3 size: 14 residues. Germline values: CDR1 FNHDT, CDR2 SITEND (reference sequence). Unmatched junction bases numbered 5, after V lost 3 bases and J lost 4 bases. The CDR3 sequence is CASSNQGAATEVFF. Partial CDR3 DNA: TGTGCCAGCAGTAACCAGGGGGCGGCCACA.

There are a few counts of this clone. Germline and genes here are mouse. The read falls 4 residues short of the CDR3 end, and the missing part is taken from the germline J gene. This chain connects TRBV19 to TRBJ1-1, with 7 bases identical to TRBD1. This CDR3 has 15 amino acids. V was clipped by 2 bases and J by 3 bases; unmatched bases: 7. Germline V lookup: CDR1 FNHDT, CDR2 SITEND (reference sequence). CDR3 residues: CASSMLGTEYTEVFF. The covered CDR3 bases are TGTGCCAGCAGTATGTTGGGGACAGAGTACACA.

About this clone: Gene names are the mouse ones. The read stops 4 residues short of the end of the CDR3; the missing end is completed from the germline J gene. V is TRBV31 and J is TRBJ2-4; D not resolved. The CDR3 has 14 amino acids. The germline V and J ends were trimmed by 1 base and 0 bases, with 8 bases remaining between them. The germline V gene has CDR1 GKSSPN and CDR2 SITVG. CDR3 sequence: CAWSPDFSQNTLYF. The CDR3 bases that were read are TGTGCCTGGAGTCCAGACTTTAGTCAAAAC.

This clone was seen at least ten times. The genes and germline here are from mouse. Sequencing ends 4 residues short of the CDR3 end; the germline J gene provides the rest. The chain has TRBV1 and TRBJ2-7; TRBD2 matches 9 bases. The CDR3 has 14 amino acids. Looked up from germline, CDR1 is NSQYPW and CDR2 is LRSPGD (reference sequence). Incomplete CDR3 DNA: TGCACCTGCAGTGCAGATGGGACTGGGTAT. Translating it yields CTCSADGTGY. The complete CDR3 sequence is CTCSADGTGYEQYF.

In this sample, this clone turned up many times. Gene names follow the mouse nomenclature. The read comes to an end 4 residues before the CDR3 does, leaving the germline J gene to fill in the end. The chain employs TRBV13-3 and TRBJ2-3; no clear D. Germline lookup yields CDR1 NNHDY and CDR2 SYVADS. The V end was cut by 2 bases, the J end by 0 bases, with 7 bases between. The CDR3 contains 14 residues. The CDR3 reads CASSDQTSAETLYF. The part of the CDR3 DNA that was read is TGTGCCAGCAGTGACCAGACTAGTGCAGAA.

The table lists this clone with many counts. Here the gene names and germline are mouse. The read stops 4 residues short of the end of the CDR3; the missing end is completed from the germline J gene. The gene calls are TRBV16 and TRBJ2-1; 7 bases fit TRBD2. Germline CDR1 reads SGHSA; CDR2 reads FRNQAP. The CDR3 sequence is 13 residues long. V lost 4 bases and J lost 3; bases outside the gene matches: 0. CDR3 residues: CASSWGGYAEQFF. The part of the CDR3 DNA that was read is TGTGCAAGCAGCTGGGGGGGCTATGCT.

Comments on this clone: Gene names and germline match the mouse. The part of the CDR3 DNA that was read is TGTGCCTGGAGTACTGGGACAGAC. It codes for CAWSTGTD. Given in full, the CDR3 is CAWSTGTDTQYF. The gene calls are TRBV31 and TRBJ2-5, with D perhaps TRBD2 (6 bases). The read terminates 4 residues ahead of where the CDR3 ends, so the germline J gene completes it. Germline CDR1 and CDR2: GKSSPN and SITVG. CDR3 length: 12 residues.

About this clone itself: Germline and genes here are mouse. Read coverage stops 4 residues before the CDR3 terminus; the germline J gene supplies the remainder. The rearrangement joins TRBV19 to TRBJ2-1; 11 bases are shared with TRBD2. Germline assignment: CDR1 FNHDT and CDR2 SITEND (reference sequence). The CDR3 has 15 residues. The V and J ends lost 5 bases and 6 bases, in that order; junction bases with no gene match: 7. The covered CDR3 bases are TGTGCCAGCAGACCTGACTGGGGGGGGATTGCT. Amino acids: CASRPDWGGIA. The whole CDR3 region reads CASRPDWGGIAEQFF.

This clone was counted a few times. Mouse gene names apply. The DNA ends 4 residues before the CDR3 does, and the rest of the CDR3 is filled in from the germline J gene. V gene TRBV13-3 combines with J gene TRBJ2-1; 13 bases align to TRBD2. Germline values: CDR1 NNHDY, CDR2 SYVADS. CDR3 length: 16 residues. J was trimmed by 4 bases and V by 4 bases; bases with no gene match: 5. The DNA read from the CDR3 is TGTGCCAGCAGTCCCCGGGACTGGGGGGGTTATGCT. The encoded protein is CASSPRDWGGYA. The whole CDR3 is CASSPRDWGGYAEQFF.

This clone came up a few times. Genes here carry mouse names. The sequence runs out 4 residues before the end of the CDR3; the remainder is reconstructed from the germline J gene. V gene TRBV13-2 combines with J gene TRBJ2-1; tentative D call: TRBD1 (5 bases). Germline lookup yields CDR1 NNHNN and CDR2 SYGAGS (reference sequence). This CDR3 is built from 11 residues. Partial CDR3 DNA: TGTGCCAGCGCCAACAGGGCT. Translation gives CASANRA. The entire CDR3 protein reads CASANRAEQFF.

As for this clone: Gene and germline names: mouse. With the read ending 4 residues before the CDR3 end, the germline J gene is used to fill in that end. The chain links TRBV1 to TRBJ2-7; 7 bases match TRBD2. This CDR3 comprises 13 residues. V was pared by 3 bases and J by 3 bases, with 2 bases of the junction left unmatched. Germline loops: CDR1 NSQYPW, CDR2 LRSPGD (reference sequence). CDR3 sequence: CTCSARLGYEQYF. The covered CDR3 bases are TGCACCTGCAGTGCGCGACTGGGCTAT.

In regard to this clone: Here the gene names and germline are mouse. The CDR3 extends 4 residues past the end of the read, so its final part is completed from the germline J gene. The J gene is TRBJ2-5, the V gene TRBV19; TRBD2 agrees at 7 bases. CDR1 is FNHDT, CDR2 SITEND, per germline (reference sequence). V shed 2 bases, J shed 3 bases, and the junction held 3 bases outside the gene matches. The CDR3 is 14 amino acids. The CDR3 DNA, read in part, is TGTGCCAGCAGTATGGGTGGGGGGCAAGAC. Translation: CASSMGGGQD. The whole CDR3 region reads CASSMGGGQDTQYF.

This clone was seen more than once but under ten times. Germline is not matched at one junction end, which may reflect a read error. All gene names here are mouse names. The sequence runs out 4 residues before the end of the CDR3; the remainder is reconstructed from the germline J gene. The chain links TRBV19 to TRBJ2-1, with TRBD2 as a possible D gene (7 bases). CDR3 length: 15 residues. CDR1 and CDR2 (germline): FNHDT, SITEND (reference sequence). The CDR3 DNA, read in part, is TGTTCCAGCAGTATAGATGGGGGGCACTATGCT. It translates to CSSSIDGGHYA. The entire CDR3 protein is CSSSIDGGHYAEQFF.

This clone was seen only a few times. The gene names here belong to mouse. The CDR3 bases that were read are TGTGCCAGCGGTGACCAGGGCTCC. It translates to CASGDQGS. The CDR3 in its entirety is CASGDQGSDYTF. The chain carries TRBV13-2 and TRBJ1-2; possibly TRBD1 for D (5 bases). The CDR3 is cut off 4 residues early in the read; its end comes from the germline J gene. The germline V and J ends were trimmed by 2 bases and 4 bases, with 6 bases remaining between them. Germline V lookup: CDR1 NNHNN, CDR2 SYGAGS (reference sequence). This CDR3 contains 12 residues.

This clone occurred a few times. All gene names here are mouse names. The read ends 4 residues before the CDR3 terminus; that terminus is restored from the germline J gene. The rearrangement uses TRBV13-2 and TRBJ2-1; 12 nucleotides match TRBD1. Germline values: CDR1 NNHNN, CDR2 SYGAGS (reference sequence). CDR3 length: 15 residues. Partial CDR3 DNA: TGTGCCAGCGGTGGTGGGACAGGGGGCAAGGCT. Protein: CASGGGTGGKA. In full, the CDR3 is CASGGGTGGKAEQFF.

This clone occurred many times. These gene names are mouse names. This CDR3 reads CTCSAWGTGQLYF. The CDR3 DNA, read in part, is TGCACCTGCAGTGCATGGGGAACCGGG. The chain uses TRBV1 and TRBJ2-2; D is possibly TRBD2 (5 bases). The read terminates 4 residues before the CDR3 end, so the remaining end is supplied by the germline J gene. Per germline, CDR1 NSQYPW and CDR2 LRSPGD (reference sequence). V lost 2 bases to trimming and J lost 5 bases, with 6 bases between them. This CDR3 is 13 amino acids long.

This clone was recorded many times. Any gene name here is a mouse gene name. The read stops 4 residues short of the end of the CDR3; the missing end is completed from the germline J gene. J is TRBJ2-3 and V is TRBV1; D may be TRBD1 (7 bases). V was shortened by 2 bases and J by 3 bases, with 18 bases between the two germline ends. Germline-derived CDR1 and CDR2 are NSQYPW and LRSPGD (reference sequence). The CDR3 length is 17 residues. The CDR3 sequence is CTCSALIRGREAETLYF. CDR3 bases read: TGCACCTGCAGTGCACTTATTAGGGGGCGCGAGGCAGAA.